The 27 T cell receptor beta chains in this list originate from one sample, sequenced in a study of T cells after yellow fever vaccination. One entry per CDR3 protein results from TCRdb running MiXCR on the 5' RACE reads. This sample yields some 300,000 distinct CDR3 sequences, of which about 10% are seen a single time; around 3.1% belongs to the top ten. Sequences were derived from CD4+ T cells sorted from PBMCs, sampled 5 days after the yellow fever booster vaccination. The receptor set was obtained from a man aged 18 to 35 who received the YFV17D yellow fever vaccine.

This chain links TRBV3-2 with TRBJ1-5. TRBV3-2 is deemed a pseudogene. The CDR3 covers 16 residues. This CDR3 reads CASSQGVSGNRQPQHF. CDR3 sequence (DNA): TGTGCCAGCAGCCAAGGGGTGTCGGGGAACCGTCAGCCCCAGCATTTT.

The rearrangement links TRBV9 to TRBJ2-5, with D hard to call. The V gene's germline CDR1 is SGDLS and CDR2 YYNGEE. The CDR3 length is 14 residues. The CDR3: CGSSVDSSGETQYF. The CDR3, as DNA: TGTGGGAGCAGCGTAGACTCGTCCGGGGAGACCCAGTACTTC.

The sample holds a few counts of this clonotype. This chain connects TRBV21-1 to TRBJ2-7; TRBD1 is the table's D call, not checked against the DNA. TRBV21-1 is a recognized pseudogene. CDR3 length equals 15 residues. CDR3 region: CASSTQPGQAYEQYV. CDR3 bases: TGTGCCAGCAGCACCCAACCGGGACAAGCCTACGAGCAGTACGTC.

The V gene is TRBV29-1, the J gene TRBJ2-5; a possible D gene is TRBD1 (6 bases). The V end lost 5 bases, the J end lost 5 bases, and 15 bases lay between the germline ends. CDR3 size: 13 residues. The germline gives CDR1 SQVTM, CDR2 ANQGSEA. The CDR3 sequence: CSVRRQAAETQYF. For the CDR3, the DNA is TGCAGCGTTAGAAGACAGGCGGCGGAGACCCAGTACTTC.

There are a few counts of this clonotype. The chain employs TRBV9 and TRBJ1-6; D gene ambiguous. CDR1 SGDLS and CDR2 YYNGEE come from the germline V gene. V lost 4 bases to trimming and J lost 0 bases, with 14 bases between them. The CDR3 length is 17 residues. The CDR3 is CASSNPRGSSYNSPLHF. For the CDR3, the DNA is TGTGCCAGCAGCAACCCCCGAGGGAGCTCCTATAATTCACCCCTCCACTTT.

The sample holds a few counts of this clonotype. V is TRBV28 and J is TRBJ1-4; D remains unclear. Germline CDR1 is MDHEN and CDR2 is SYDVKM. The CDR3 spans 16 residues. Between the trimmed V and J ends, which lost 2 bases and 2 bases, there was a span of 12 bases. DNA for the CDR3: TGTGCCAGCAGTTTACTCGGAAGTGCTACTAATGAAAAACTGTTTTTT. It codes for CASSLLGSATNEKLFF.

This sequence joins TRBV29-1 and TRBJ1-1; D unclear. Trimming stripped 4 bases from V and 7 bases from J, with 10 bases between. The CDR3 extends over 11 amino acids. The germline V gene encodes CDR1 SQVTM and CDR2 ANQGSEA. The CDR3 sequence is CSVVGFNEAFF. The CDR3 bases are TGCAGCGTTGTAGGGTTCAATGAAGCTTTCTTT.

The V gene is TRBV11-2, the J gene TRBJ2-4; D gene uncertain. Germline V gives CDR1 SGHAT, CDR2 FQNNGV. Between the trimmed V and J ends, which lost 3 bases and 0 bases, there was a span of 12 bases. The CDR3 has 16 amino acids. The CDR3, as DNA: TGTGCCAGCAGCTTCGCCCACGATTTAGCCAAAAACATTCAGTACTTC. Residues: CASSFAHDLAKNIQYF.

In its sample, this clonotype was seen a few times. The rearrangement links TRBV6-2 or TRBV6-3 to TRBJ2-4; D uncertain. The CDR3 spans 14 residues. V was trimmed by 0 bases and J by 2 bases, leaving 5 bases between them. Looked up from germline, CDR1 is MNHEY and CDR2 is SVGEGT. The CDR3 DNA reads as TGTGCCAGCAGTTACTCAGGGACCAAAAACATTCAGTACTTC. Its translation: CASSYSGTKNIQYF.

This clonotype showed up just a few times. The CDR3 protein is CASSRTTPGGLSGYTF. DNA for the CDR3: TGTGCCAGTAGTCGGACCACACCGGGAGGGCTCTCTGGCTACACCTTC. V gene TRBV19 combines with J gene TRBJ1-2; D is uncertain. V shed 5 bases and J shed 7 bases, with 23 bases lying between them. The CDR3 contains 16 residues. Germline CDR1 and CDR2: LNHDA and SQIVND (reference sequence).

This clonotype has only a few counts. The chain uses TRBV7-2 and TRBJ1-4, with unresolved D. CDR3 length equals 13 residues. Between the trimmed V and J ends, which lost 5 bases and 5 bases, there was a span of 9 bases. The germline V gene encodes CDR1 SGHTA and CDR2 FQGNSA. The CDR3 DNA reads as TGTGCCAGCAGCCCAAACAGAAATGAAAAACTGTTTTTT. Translated: CASSPNRNEKLFF.

CDR3: CASSSRTGYNEQFF. The DNA of the CDR3 is TGTGCCAGCAGCTCGAGGACAGGATACAATGAGCAGTTCTTC. The V gene is TRBV11-3, the J gene TRBJ2-1; TRBD1 agrees at 7 bases. Germline V gives CDR1 SGHNT, CDR2 YENEEA. V lost 4 bases, J lost 4 bases, and 4 bases stayed unmatched. CDR3 length equals 14 residues.

As concerns this clonotype: This clone may be a read error of a much larger clone one base away. This rearrangement joins TRBV7-3 to TRBJ2-1, with D possibly matching TRBD2 (5 bases). The CDR3 runs 15 residues. V was pared by 3 bases and J by 0 bases, with 9 bases between. CDR1 SGHTA and CDR2 FQGTGA come from the germline V gene. The CDR3 DNA sequence: TGTGCCAGCAGCTTCCAGCGGAGCTCCTACAATGAGCAGTTCTTC. Its translation is CASSFQRSSYNEQFF.

As concerns this clonotype: One junction end disagrees with the germline gene, perhaps due to a read error. This chain uses TRBV7-8 with TRBJ1-5, with D uncertain. The CDR3 length is 14 residues. Germline lookup yields CDR1 SGHVS and CDR2 FQNEAQ. DNA for the CDR3: TGTGCCAGCAGCGCTGGGCGGACCAATCAGCGCCAGCATTTT. This sequence encodes CASSAGRTNQRQHF. Combining the CDR3 with reference TRBV7-8 and TRBJ1-5 gives the whole variable domain GAGVSQSPRYKVAKRGQDVALRCDPISGHVSLFWYQQALGQGPEFLTYFQNEAQLDKSGLPSDRFFAERPEGSVSTLKIQRTQQEDSAVYLCASSAGRTNQRQHFGDGTRLSIL.

In this sample, this clonotype turned up a few times. This rearrangement joins TRBV27 to TRBJ2-2, with 7 positions matching TRBD1. V shed 1 base, J shed 4 bases, and the junction held 3 bases outside the gene matches. This CDR3 spans 15 amino acids. Germline values: CDR1 MNHEY, CDR2 SMNVEV (reference sequence). CDR3 protein: CASSLWDRLTGELFF. In DNA form, the CDR3 reads TGTGCCAGCAGTTTATGGGACAGACTCACCGGGGAGCTGTTTTTT.

This clonotype turned up a few times. This sequence joins TRBV7-2 and TRBJ2-3, with D unclear. Deletions cut 4 bases from V and 11 bases from J, with 10 bases between. Germline loops: CDR1 SGHTA, CDR2 FQGNSA. This CDR3 has 11 residues. CDR3 DNA sequence: TGTGCCAGCAGCTACAGATACGGGCAGTATTTT. This encodes CASSYRYGQYF.

In this sample, this clonotype turned up a few times. This chain uses TRBV12-3 or TRBV12-4 with TRBJ2-7; D perhaps matches TRBD1 (6 bases). CDR3 length: 13 amino acids. With 3 bases removed from V and 2 bases from J, the gap between germline ends came to 8 bases. The DNA for the CDR3 is TGTGCCAGCAGTTTCAGGGGAGCCTACGAGCAGTACGTC. As protein: CASSFRGAYEQYV.

This clonotype was picked up a small number of times. This chain uses TRBV18 with TRBJ1-5, with D perhaps matching TRBD1 (5 bases). Germline lookup yields CDR1 KGHSH and CDR2 LQKENI. The CDR3 has 16 residues. V lost 3 bases to trimming and J lost 0 bases, with 12 bases between them. As DNA, the CDR3 is TGTGCCAGCTCACCCCCAACAGGTTATAGCAATCAGCCCCAGCATTTT. Amino acid sequence: CASSPPTGYSNQPQHF.

This clonotype has a count of ten or more. V usage is TRBV14 and J usage is TRBJ1-1, with D hard to call. V was pared by 3 bases and J by 0 bases, with 5 bases between. The CDR3 runs 13 residues. Germline V gives CDR1 SGHDN, CDR2 FVKESK. CDR3 sequence: CASSHKLNTEAFF. CDR3 bases: TGTGCCAGCAGCCATAAATTGAACACTGAAGCTTTCTTT.

The chain carries TRBV6-5 and TRBJ1-2; TRBD1 matches 7 bases. The V segment lost 6 bases and the J segment 7 bases; nucleotides outside the gene matches: 14. Per the germline V gene, CDR1 is MNHEY and CDR2 is SVGAGI. This CDR3 is 15 amino acids long. In DNA form, the CDR3 reads TGTGCCAGCAGAAACCCGAGACCAGGGGGTCTTGGCTACACCTTC. Protein sequence: CASRNPRPGGLGYTF.

CDR3 amino acids: CSPEVGLAGHPGTDTQYF. The CDR3 nucleotides are TGCAGCCCAGAGGTAGGGCTAGCGGGCCATCCTGGCACAGATACGCAGTATTTT. V is TRBV20-1 and J is TRBJ2-3; 8 positions match TRBD2. Germline V gene data show CDR1 as DFQATT and CDR2 as SNEGSKA (reference sequence). The CDR3 length is 18 residues.

This clonotype was picked up many times. The V call is TRBV20-1, the J call TRBJ2-2, with 8 bases lining up with TRBD2. The germline V gene encodes CDR1 DFQATT and CDR2 SNEGSKA (reference sequence). CDR3 length: 15 amino acids. V shed 6 bases and J 5 bases; nucleotides not matched to a gene: 11. The CDR3 loop is CSAQSGGGSTGELFF. CDR3 bases: TGCAGTGCCCAAAGCGGGGGCGGATCAACCGGGGAGCTGTTTTTT.

This clonotype came up a few times. The chain is built from TRBV6-5 and TRBJ2-1; D might be TRBD2 (7 bases). CDR1 is MNHEY and CDR2 is SVGAGI in the germline V gene. The CDR3 is 16 residues long. V was trimmed by 5 bases and J by 0 bases, leaving 14 bases between them. The CDR3 region has the DNA TGTGCCAGCAGTCCGCAGGGGAGGGGCTCCTACAATGAGCAGTTCTTC. This translates into CASSPQGRGSYNEQFF.

This clonotype was counted between two and nine times. The V and J genes are TRBV6-5 and TRBJ1-1, with a weak D call TRBD1 (5 bases). V lost 5 bases, J lost 6 bases, and 16 bases lay in between. The CDR3 sequence is 14 residues long. CDR1 and CDR2 (germline): MNHEY, SVGAGI. CDR3 nucleotide sequence: TGTGCCAGCAGTCGATCGGGGCAGGGCGCTGAAGCTTTCTTT. This encodes CASSRSGQGAEAFF.

This clonotype was detected only a few times. The chain couples TRBV18 to TRBJ1-1; D is possibly TRBD1 (5 bases). Deletions cut 0 bases from V and 1 base from J, with 9 bases between. The CDR3 is 15 amino acids. Germline CDR1 and CDR2: KGHSH and LQKENI. The CDR3 protein is CASSPPRGGNTEAFF. The CDR3 DNA reads as TGTGCCAGCTCACCACCAAGGGGCGGGAACACTGAAGCTTTCTTT.

The V and J genes are TRBV7-9 and TRBJ1-5, with 7 bases fitting TRBD1. CDR1 SEHNR and CDR2 FQNEAQ come from the germline V gene (reference sequence). V shed 5 bases and J 4 bases; nucleotides not matched to a gene: 14. This CDR3 is 17 amino acids long. The CDR3 spells CASSPALWDSQNQPQHF. CDR3 nucleotide sequence: TGTGCCAGCAGCCCGGCGTTGTGGGACAGCCAAAATCAGCCCCAGCATTTT.

This clonotype was seen a handful of times. The chain uses TRBV6-6 and TRBJ1-2; possible D gene TRBD1, 6 bases. The V gene lost 5 bases and the J gene lost 4 bases, with 11 bases spanning the gap. CDR1 and CDR2 (germline): MNHNY, SVGAGI (reference sequence). This CDR3 contains 13 residues. The CDR3 region is CASSHRQAYGYTF. The CDR3 nucleotides are TGTGCCAGCAGTCACCGACAGGCCTATGGCTACACCTTC.